A selection of T cell receptor beta chains follows, all from one sample in a study of beta chain features in type 1 diabetes. Using immunoSEQ multiplex PCR, the repertoire was profiled, and TCRdb retains in-frame clones only, with some absent. The repertoire holds some 180,000 clones, with about 13% as singletons. Sequenced input: central memory CD4+ T cells from blood. Receptors originate from a woman aged 18-29 years in good health. Both conserved end residues are part of each CDR3. A D gene is named only where the DNA matches it firmly. The size entry is marked missing in some rows and otherwise reads once, few, many or a size class.

D gene: TRBD1
V gene: TRBV11-2
J gene: TRBJ1-4
clone size: once
CDR3 protein: CASSLGQGKANEKLFF
CDR3 DNA: TGTGCCAGCAGCCTTGGACAGGGGAAGGCGAATGAAAAACTGTTTTTT

D gene: TRBD2
V gene: TRBV6-6
J gene: TRBJ2-5
clone size: -
CDR3 protein: CASSLGGSRETQYF
CDR3 DNA: TGTGCCAGCAGCTTGGGGGGGAGCAGAGAGACCCAGTACTTC

D gene: -
V gene: TRBV27
J gene: TRBJ2-7
clone size: few
CDR3 protein: CASSLFNDRDYEQYF
CDR3 DNA: TGTGCCAGCAGTTTATTCAACGACAGAGATTACGAGCAGTACTTC

D gene: -
V gene: TRBV9
J gene: TRBJ1-1
clone size: few
CDR3 protein: CASSPTIGGGRGGTEAFF
CDR3 DNA: TGTGCCAGCAGCCCTACCATCGGCGGGGGGCGCGGCGGCACTGAAGCTTTCTTT

D gene: TRBD1
V gene: TRBV5-1
J gene: TRBJ2-5
clone size: -
CDR3 protein: CASSLGITTGQGTQETQYF
CDR3 DNA: TGCGCCAGCAGCTTGGGCATAACGACAGGGCAGGGAACCCAAGAGACCCAGTACTTC

D gene: TRBD2
V gene: TRBV30
J gene: TRBJ2-7
clone size: few
CDR3 protein: CAWRQRTSGSRGYEQYF
CDR3 DNA: TGTGCCTGGAGGCAGAGGACTAGCGGGAGTAGAGGCTACGAGCAGTACTTC

D gene: -
V gene: TRBV11-3
J gene: TRBJ1-1
clone size: few
CDR3 protein: CASSFGRDTEAFF
CDR3 DNA: TGTGCCAGCAGCTTTGGGCGCGATACTGAAGCTTTCTTT

D gene: -
V gene: TRBV29-1
J gene: TRBJ2-7
clone size: few
CDR3 protein: CSVRDFSGYEQYF
CDR3 DNA: TGCAGCGTGAGGGACTTCTCGGGGTACGAGCAGTACTTC

D gene: -
V gene: TRBV5-5
J gene: TRBJ2-2
clone size: -
CDR3 protein: CASSLTGNTGELFF
CDR3 DNA: TGTGCCAGCAGCTTGACAGGGAACACCGGGGAGCTGTTTTTT

D gene: TRBD2
V gene: TRBV29-1
J gene: TRBJ2-7
clone size: many
CDR3 protein: CSVQRGANAHEQYF
CDR3 DNA: TGCAGCGTGCAGCGGGGGGCGAATGCTCACGAGCAGTACTTC

D gene: -
V gene: TRBV9
J gene: TRBJ2-7
clone size: few
CDR3 protein: CASSVTGGGSYEQYF
CDR3 DNA: TGTGCCAGCAGCGTTACAGGGGGGGGCTCCTACGAGCAGTACTTC

D gene: -
V gene: TRBV2
J gene: TRBJ1-4
clone size: few
CDR3 protein: CASRLDSTNEKLFF
CDR3 DNA: TGTGCCAGCAGACTCGACTCAACTAATGAAAAACTGTTTTTT

D gene: -
V gene: TRBV7-9
J gene: TRBJ2-1
clone size: many
CDR3 protein: CASSLVFGGGNEQFF
CDR3 DNA: TGTGCCAGCAGCTTAGTATTCGGAGGCGGCAATGAGCAGTTCTTC

D gene: -
V gene: TRBV29-1
J gene: TRBJ2-7
clone size: few
CDR3 protein: CSVGPTVHEQYF
CDR3 DNA: TGCAGCGTTGGCCCTACAGTCCACGAGCAGTACTTC

D gene: -
V gene: TRBV2
J gene: TRBJ2-4
clone size: -
CDR3 protein: CASSDLLGVGYF
CDR3 DNA: TGTGCCAGCAGCGACCTACTGGGCGTCGGGTACTTC

D gene: -
V gene: TRBV7-9
J gene: TRBJ2-5
clone size: -
CDR3 protein: CASSWTRAFQETQYF
CDR3 DNA: TGTGCCAGCAGCTGGACAAGGGCGTTCCAAGAGACCCAGTACTTC

D gene: -
V gene: TRBV6-6
J gene: TRBJ2-2
clone size: -
CDR3 protein: CASSDRGVRTGELFF
CDR3 DNA: TGTGCCAGCAGTGACCGGGGAGTTCGCACCGGGGAGCTGTTTTTT

D gene: -
V gene: TRBV25-1
J gene: TRBJ2-6
clone size: -
CDR3 protein: CASSVWQGRTSGANVLTF
CDR3 DNA: TGTGCCAGCAGTGTTTGGCAGGGGCGAACCTCTGGGGCCAACGTCCTGACTTTC